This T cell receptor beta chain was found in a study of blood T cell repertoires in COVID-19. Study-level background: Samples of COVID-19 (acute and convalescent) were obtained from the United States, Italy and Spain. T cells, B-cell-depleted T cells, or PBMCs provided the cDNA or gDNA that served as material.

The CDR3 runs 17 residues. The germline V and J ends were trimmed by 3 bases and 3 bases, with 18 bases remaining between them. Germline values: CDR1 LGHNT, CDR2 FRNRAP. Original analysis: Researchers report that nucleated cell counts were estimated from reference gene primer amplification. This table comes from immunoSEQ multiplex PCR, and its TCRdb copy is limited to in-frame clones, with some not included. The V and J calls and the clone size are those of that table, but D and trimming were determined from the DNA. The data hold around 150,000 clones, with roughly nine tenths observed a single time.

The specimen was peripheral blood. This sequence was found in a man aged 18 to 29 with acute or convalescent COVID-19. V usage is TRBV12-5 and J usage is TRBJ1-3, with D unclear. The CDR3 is CASGLTGVGLDGNTIYF. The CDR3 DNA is TGTGCTAGTGGTTTAACCGGGGTGGGTCTGGATGGAAACACCATATATTTT. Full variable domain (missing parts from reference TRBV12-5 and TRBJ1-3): DARVTQTPRHKVTEMGQEVTMRCQPILGHNTVFWYRQTMMQGLELLAYFRNRAPLDDSGMPKDRFSAEMPDATLATLKIQPSEPRDSAVYFCASGLTGVGLDGNTIYFGEGSWLTVV.